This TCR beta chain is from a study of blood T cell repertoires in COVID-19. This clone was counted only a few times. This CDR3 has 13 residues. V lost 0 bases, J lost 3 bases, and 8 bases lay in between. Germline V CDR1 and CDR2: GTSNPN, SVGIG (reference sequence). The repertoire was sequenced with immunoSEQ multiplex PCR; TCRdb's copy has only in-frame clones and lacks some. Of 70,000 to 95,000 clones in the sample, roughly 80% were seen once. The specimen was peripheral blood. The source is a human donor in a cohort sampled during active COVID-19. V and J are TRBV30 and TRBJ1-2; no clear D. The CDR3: CAWSVQTDYGYTF. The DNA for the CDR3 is TGTGCCTGGAGTGTACAGACCGACTATGGCTACACCTTC.